Following are 27 T cell receptor beta chains from one sample sequenced in a study of OX40 agonist ivuxolimab in advanced cancers. Library prep was done by the immunoSEQ multiplex PCR assay. TCRdb mirrors the immuneACCESS table, restricted to in-frame sequences. Some clones are absent from its copies; in checked studies, under half trace to an unresolved V gene, and the reason for the others is unknown. This sample lists around 35,000 clones; around 81% were detected once. The ten largest clones add up to 1.3% to 1.5% of the sample. The input for sequencing was CD4+ or CD8+ T cells sorted from blood, taken in a trial of the OX40 agonist ivuxolimab. The receptors derive from an adult with an advanced solid tumor such as melanoma, head and neck, liver or kidney cancer.

The rearrangement uses TRBV19 and TRBJ1-1; possible D gene TRBD1, 5 bases. The V end lost 4 bases, the J end lost 4 bases, and 25 bases lay between the germline ends. Per germline, CDR1 LNHDA and CDR2 SQIVND (reference sequence). The CDR3 consists of 18 residues. The CDR3 spells CASSTPGRGLWRGTEAFF. CDR3 DNA sequence: TGTGCCAGTAGTACCCCCGGTCGGGGCCTTTGGAGGGGCACTGAAGCTTTCTTT. Complete variable domain (other parts from reference TRBV19 and TRBJ1-1): DGGITQSPKYLFRKEGQNVTLSCEQNLNHDAMYWYRQDPGQGLRLIYYSQIVNDFQKGDIAEGYSVSREKKESFPLTVTSAQKNPTAFYLCASSTPGRGLWRGTEAFFGQGTRLTVV.

The chain joins TRBV28 to TRBJ2-7; a possible D gene is TRBD1 (6 bases). V was shortened by 7 bases and J by 6 bases, with 22 bases between the two germline ends. Germline CDR1 MDHEN, CDR2 SYDVKM. The CDR3 runs to 15 residues. CDR3 DNA: TGTGCCAGCACTCTAACGGGACAAACCTGGGCCGAGCAGTACTTC. It specifies CASTLTGQTWAEQYF.

This chain joins TRBV5-5 and TRBJ2-2; D is uncertain. Germline values: CDR1 SGHKS, CDR2 YYEKEE (reference sequence). V gave up 2 bases and J gave up 2 bases, with 10 bases separating them. There are 15 residues in the CDR3. CDR3 sequence reads: CASSFLTANTGELFF. DNA for the CDR3: TGTGCCAGCAGCTTTTTAACAGCTAACACCGGGGAGCTGTTTTTT. Full variable domain (rest looked up from reference TRBV5-5 and TRBJ2-2): DAGVTQSPTHLIKTRGQQVTLRCSPISGHKSVSWYQQVLGQGPQFIFQYYEKEERGRGNFPDRFSARQFPNYSSELNVNALLLGDSALYLCASSFLTANTGELFFGEGSRLTVL.

As regards this clone: Different DNA sequences within this sample yield the same CDR3. The chain uses TRBV7-3 and TRBJ1-1; D gene uncertain. From germline, CDR1 is SGHTA and CDR2 FQGTGA. This CDR3 is 11 amino acids long. V gave up 4 bases and J gave up 8 bases, with 8 bases separating them. The CDR3 reads CASSSGSEAFF. CDR3 sequence (DNA): TGTGCCAGCAGCTCCGGGTCAGAAGCTTTCTTT.

The genes are TRBV7-2 and TRBJ1-1, with D maybe TRBD1 (6 bases). The ends were cut back, 1 base at V and 10 bases at J, with 13 bases in the middle. The CDR3 is 13 amino acids. Germline V gives CDR1 SGHTA, CDR2 FQGNSA. The DNA of the CDR3 is TGTGCCAGCAGCTTAGATCCGGGGGCAAGAGCTTTCTTT. This gives the protein CASSLDPGARAFF.

The CDR3 region has the DNA TGTGCCAGCAGCAAAGAGGGGGCCTACGAGCAGTACTTC. Encoded protein: CASSKEGAYEQYF. The chain combines TRBV9 with TRBJ2-7; the D gene is possibly TRBD1 (6 bases). Germline V CDR1 and CDR2: SGDLS, YYNGEE. V lost 4 bases to trimming and J lost 2 bases, with 10 bases between them. The CDR3 is made up of 13 amino acids.

This rearrangement joins TRBV5-5 to TRBJ1-3; D is perhaps TRBD1 (6 bases). This CDR3 has 16 amino acids. V was cut by 1 base and J by 4 bases, with 15 bases left in between. Germline CDR1 is SGHKS and CDR2 is YYEKEE (reference sequence). CDR3 amino acids: CASSLLARGGGNTIYF. DNA of the CDR3: TGTGCCAGCAGCTTGTTAGCCAGGGGAGGAGGAAACACCATATATTTT.

CDR3 coding DNA: TGTGCCAGCAGTGAAACCCTTGCCGGGACAACATTCTACGAGCAGTACTTC. Translated, it gives CASSETLAGTTFYEQYF. The chain carries TRBV25-1 and TRBJ2-7; D is perhaps TRBD1 (6 bases). CDR3 size: 17 residues. Germline CDR1 MGHDK, CDR2 SYGVNS. V dropped 2 bases and J dropped 3 bases, with 20 bases sitting between them.

The rearrangement joins TRBV20-1 to TRBJ2-3; D gene ambiguous. This CDR3 region has 11 residues. Trimming removed 2 bases at V and 5 bases at J, with 5 bases between. Germline V gives CDR1 DFQATT, CDR2 SNEGSKA (reference sequence). The CDR3 nucleotides are TGCAGTGCTAGACCCGGAGATACGCAGTATTTT. Translated, it gives CSARPGDTQYF.

V gene TRBV7-6 combines with J gene TRBJ2-3; 7 bases agree with TRBD2. V was pared by 2 bases and J by 2 bases, with 10 bases of the junction left unmatched. CDR1 and CDR2 (germline): SGHVS, FNYEAQ. The CDR3 has 17 residues. CDR3: CASSLIGAGVYTDTQYF. In DNA, the CDR3 is TGTGCCAGCAGCTTAATCGGCGCGGGGGTATACACAGATACGCAGTATTTT.

This clone was observed once. V and J are TRBV2 and TRBJ2-1; 14 positions agree with TRBD2. V lost 6 bases and J lost 10; bases outside the gene matches: 11. Germline CDR1 SNHLY, CDR2 FYNNEI. The CDR3 loop spans 16 amino acids. The CDR3 nucleotides read TGTGCCAGCAGCGCCGGGACTAGCGGGGGAAAGGGCGAGCAGTTCTTC. It is translated as CASSAGTSGGKGEQFF.

V is TRBV4-3 and J is TRBJ2-7; 8 bases line up with TRBD2. Germline V gives CDR1 LGHNA, CDR2 YSLEER. V lost 4 bases to trimming and J lost 2 bases; unmatched junction nucleotides: 7. The CDR3 covers 15 residues. The CDR3 loop reads CASSPRAGGAYEQYF. The CDR3 bases are TGCGCCAGCAGCCCCCGCGCCGGGGGGGCCTACGAGCAGTACTTC.

V gene TRBV7-3 combines with J gene TRBJ1-1; perhaps TRBD1 as D (5 bases). V shed 5 bases and J shed 1 base, with 8 bases lying between them. CDR1 is SGHTA, CDR2 FQGTGA, per germline. The CDR3 consists of 13 residues. The CDR3 DNA sequence: TGTGCCAGCAGCCAGGGAGCGAACACTGAAGCTTTCTTT. It encodes CASSQGANTEAFF.

The chain employs TRBV14 and TRBJ2-7; a weak D match, TRBD1 (6 bases). CDR3 length: 16 amino acids. V shed 3 bases and J shed 7 bases, with 22 bases lying between them. The germline V gene encodes CDR1 SGHDN and CDR2 FVKESK. CDR3 region: CASSHRAGAGEREQYF. The DNA of the CDR3 is TGTGCCAGCAGCCACAGAGCCGGGGCAGGGGAGAGGGAGCAGTACTTC.

V and J are TRBV7-2 and TRBJ2-1, with D possibly TRBD1 on 6 matching bases. Germline V gene data show CDR1 as SGHTA and CDR2 as FQGNSA. With 3 bases removed from V and 1 base from J, the gap between germline ends came to 7 bases. CDR3 length: 14 residues. CDR3 nucleotide sequence: TGTGCCAGCAGCTTTGACAGGTCCTACAATGAGCAGTTCTTC. It yields the protein CASSFDRSYNEQFF.

The chain recombines TRBV2 with TRBJ1-4; 8 nucleotides match TRBD1. The junction had 7 bases not matched to a gene; V was cut back by 5 bases and J by 5 bases. The CDR3 is made up of 15 amino acids. In germline, CDR1 is SNHLY, CDR2 FYNNEI. The CDR3 is CASSQDRAVNEKLFF. CDR3 in DNA: TGTGCCAGCAGTCAGGACAGGGCGGTAAATGAAAAACTGTTTTTT.

The chain uses TRBV9 and TRBJ1-6, with D possibly matching TRBD1 (6 bases). CDR3 length: 17 residues. The ends were cut back, 0 bases at V and 2 bases at J, with 12 bases in the middle. CDR1 is SGDLS and CDR2 is YYNGEE in the germline V gene. The CDR3 coding sequence is TGTGCCAGCAGCGTAGAACAGGGCACCACCTATAATTCACCCCTCCACTTT. Amino acid sequence: CASSVEQGTTYNSPLHF.

The V and J genes are TRBV11-3 and TRBJ1-5, with D uncertain. Germline V gives CDR1 SGHNT, CDR2 YENEEA. V shed 1 base and J shed 5 bases, with 15 bases lying between them. The CDR3 totals 16 residues. Here the CDR3 DNA reads TGTGCCAGCAGCTTAGTTGGACCCAGAACTTATCAGCCCCAGCATTTT. This gives the protein CASSLVGPRTYQPQHF.

V gene TRBV6-5 combines with J gene TRBJ2-2; tentatively, D is TRBD2 (5 bases). The germline V and J ends were trimmed by 7 bases and 4 bases, with 13 bases remaining between them. Germline V gives CDR1 MNHEY, CDR2 SVGAGI. The CDR3 runs to 14 residues. The CDR3 reads CASTRRGITGELFF. CDR3 coding DNA: TGTGCCAGCACTAGACGGGGTATCACCGGGGAGCTGTTTTTT.

This clone was observed a few times. J is TRBJ1-1 and V is TRBV29-1, with 11 positions matching TRBD1. The V segment lost 4 bases and the J segment 1 base; nucleotides outside the gene matches: 5. Germline V gene lookup returns CDR1 SQVTM and CDR2 ANQGSEA. This CDR3 is built from 15 residues. CDR3 amino acids: CSVAGTGGKNTEAFF. CDR3 nucleotides: TGCAGCGTTGCTGGGACAGGGGGAAAGAACACTGAAGCTTTCTTT.

The chain carries TRBV7-6 and TRBJ2-3; unclear D gene. CDR3 length: 13 residues. V gave up 0 bases and J gave up 4 bases, with 5 bases separating them. Germline V gives CDR1 SGHVS, CDR2 FNYEAQ. CDR3 residues: CASSLAGADTQYF. CDR3 bases: TGTGCCAGCAGCTTAGCGGGTGCAGATACGCAGTATTTT.

In its sample, this clone was seen once. The rearrangement joins TRBV6-6 to TRBJ2-3; D unresolved. V was shortened by 10 bases and J by 4 bases, with 18 bases between the two germline ends. The CDR3 consists of 14 residues. Germline V gene lookup returns CDR1 MNHNY and CDR2 SVGAGI (reference sequence). The DNA for the CDR3 is TGTGCCACCCGATCGCCCACCTCGGCAGATACGCAGTATTTT. It is translated as CATRSPTSADTQYF.

This clone was observed a handful of times. The V gene is TRBV7-9, the J gene TRBJ2-2; no clear D. The CDR3 is 14 amino acids. Germline lookup yields CDR1 SEHNR and CDR2 FQNEAQ (reference sequence). The V end lost 3 bases, the J end lost 6 bases, and 11 bases lay between the germline ends. CDR3 nucleotide sequence: TGTGCCAGCAGCTTGCTGAACAGCCCCGGGGAGCTGTTTTTT. Translating it yields CASSLLNSPGELFF.

The rearrangement joins TRBV7-2 to TRBJ1-2; D gene ambiguous. V gave up 3 bases and J gave up 0 bases, with 17 bases separating them. The CDR3 is made up of 17 amino acids. In germline, CDR1 is SGHTA, CDR2 FQGNSA. Here the CDR3 reads CASSFGVFSMANYGYTF. The DNA for the CDR3 is TGTGCCAGCAGCTTCGGGGTATTTTCAATGGCTAACTATGGCTACACCTTC. The variable domain in full, with the rest retrieved from reference TRBV7-2 and TRBJ1-2, is GAGVSQSPSNKVTEKGKDVELRCDPISGHTALYWYRQSLGQGLEFLIYFQGNSAPDKSGLPSDRFSAERTGGSVSTLTIQRTQQEDSAVYLCASSFGVFSMANYGYTFGSGTRLTVV.

This clone was picked up one time. The chain combines TRBV5-4 with TRBJ2-3, with TRBD2 matching over 16 bases. Germline V gives CDR1 SGHNT, CDR2 YYREEE (reference sequence). CDR3 length: 16 amino acids. The J segment lost 6 bases and the V segment lost 4 bases, leaving 5 bases of the junction unmatched. Written as DNA, the CDR3 is TGTGCCAGCAGCCCGGGACTAGCGGGAGGGGCGGATACGCAGTATTTT. Its protein is CASSPGLAGGADTQYF.

The chain employs TRBV4-1 and TRBJ1-2; D is uncertain. This CDR3 region has 15 residues. Germline values: CDR1 MGHRA, CDR2 YSYEKL. V was shortened by 3 bases and J by 1 base, with 12 bases between the two germline ends. The CDR3 protein is CASSQPLRYNYGYTF. Here the CDR3 DNA reads TGCGCCAGCAGCCAGCCCTTAAGGTATAACTATGGCTACACCTTC.

This clone was seen only a few times. The genes are TRBV7-2 and TRBJ2-7, with a tentative D call TRBD2 (5 bases). The CDR3 spans 14 residues. Looked up from germline, CDR1 is SGHTA and CDR2 is FQGNSA. V lost 5 bases and J 6 bases, leaving 17 bases between the germline ends. The CDR3 DNA reads as TGTGCCAGCAGCCCGAGGGAACTCCGAGGCGAGCAGTACTTC. Protein: CASSPRELRGEQYF.